Many counts were recorded for the clone carrying this TCR beta chain. Its cognate antigen is unknown. The data derive from a study of T cells in Graves' hyperthyroidism and ophthalmopathy. Study results and caveats: Among thyroid clonotypes expanded above 0.001, most also appeared in blood.

Trimming took 3 bases from V and 6 from J, leaving 19 bases between them. Germline assignment: CDR1 MGHRA and CDR2 YSYEKL. The CDR3 is 16 residues long. What was amplified from RNA transcripts were TCR beta CDR3 regions. The TCR CDR3 first-round RT-PCR relied on the HTBI primer set. TCRdb recomputed calls from the multiplex PCR reads with MiXCR, one row per CDR3 protein. The sample records a few hundred thousand distinct CDR3 sequences, roughly 18% being singletons. Among ophthalmopathy patients, the Clinical Activity Score reached at least 3, the NOSPECS grade reached at least 4, and duration remained under 3 months. The PBMCs studied were ones that came from 10 ml fresh peripheral blood.

The chain links TRBV4-1 to TRBJ2-3; D perhaps matches TRBD2 (6 bases). The clonotype comes from a woman under 30 with Graves' ophthalmopathy. The sequenced material came from blood. The CDR3 coding sequence is TGCGCCAGCAGCCAGCCAGGGACTCTTATACCGGATACGCAGTATTTT. This codes for CASSQPGTLIPDTQYF.